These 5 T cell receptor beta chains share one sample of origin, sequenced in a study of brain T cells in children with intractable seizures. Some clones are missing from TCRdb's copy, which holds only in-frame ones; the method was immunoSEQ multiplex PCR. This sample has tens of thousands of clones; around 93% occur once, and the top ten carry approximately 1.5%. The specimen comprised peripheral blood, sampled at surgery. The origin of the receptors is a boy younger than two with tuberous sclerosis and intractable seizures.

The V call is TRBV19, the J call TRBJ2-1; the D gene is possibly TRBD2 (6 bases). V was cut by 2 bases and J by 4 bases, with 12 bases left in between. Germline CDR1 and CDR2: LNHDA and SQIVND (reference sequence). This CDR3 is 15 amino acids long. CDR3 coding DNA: TGTGCCAGTAGTATAAGGAGGGAGTGGTACAATGAGCAGTTCTTC. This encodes CASSIRREWYNEQFF.

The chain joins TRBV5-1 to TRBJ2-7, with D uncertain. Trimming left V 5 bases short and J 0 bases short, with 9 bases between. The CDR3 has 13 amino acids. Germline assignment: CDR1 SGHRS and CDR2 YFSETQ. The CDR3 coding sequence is TGCGCCAGCAGTAGGGCCCACTCCTACGAGCAGTACTTC. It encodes CASSRAHSYEQYF.

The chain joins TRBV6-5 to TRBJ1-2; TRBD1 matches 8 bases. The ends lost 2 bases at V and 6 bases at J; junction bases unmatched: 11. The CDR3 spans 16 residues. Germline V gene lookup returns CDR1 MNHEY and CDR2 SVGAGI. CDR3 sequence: CASSYHREDRGHGYTF. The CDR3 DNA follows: TGTGCCAGCAGTTACCACCGAGAAGACAGGGGCCATGGCTACACCTTC.

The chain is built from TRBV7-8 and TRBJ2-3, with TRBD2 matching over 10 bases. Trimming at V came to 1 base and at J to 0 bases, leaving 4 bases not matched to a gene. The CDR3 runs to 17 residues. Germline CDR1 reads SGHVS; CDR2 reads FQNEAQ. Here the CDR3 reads CASSLGLAGTSTDTQYF. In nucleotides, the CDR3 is TGTGCCAGCAGCTTAGGACTAGCGGGCACCAGCACAGATACGCAGTATTTT.

CDR3 in amino acids: CASSFSGDTEAFF. CDR3 coding DNA: TGTGCCAGCAGTTTTTCAGGGGACACTGAAGCTTTCTTT. The V gene is TRBV12-3 or TRBV12-4, the J gene TRBJ1-1; possibly TRBD1 for D (6 bases). The CDR3 sequence is 13 residues long. With 3 bases removed from V and 3 bases from J, the gap between germline ends came to 8 bases.